One and the same sample provided the 28 T cell receptor beta chains below, sequenced in a study of blood T cell repertoires in COVID-19. Clones were read by immunoSEQ multiplex PCR, and TCRdb kept only the in-frame ones, dropping some. The sample shows roughly 180,000 clones, more than 80% of them seen only once. The sample was peripheral blood. The receptor source for this set is a woman aged 40 to 55 with COVID-19, enrolled during active disease.

This clone was seen just once. CDR3 sequence: CASSGSRNTEAFF. DNA of the CDR3: TGTGCCAGCAGTGGGTCTAGGAACACTGAAGCTTTCTTT. The gene calls are TRBV2 and TRBJ1-1; D call uncertain. The CDR3 sequence is 13 residues long. Germline CDR1 reads SNHLY; CDR2 reads FYNNEI. The V end was cut by 4 bases, the J end by 1 base, with 7 bases between.

The chain recombines TRBV12-3 or TRBV12-4 with TRBJ2-1; D gene uncertain. Trimming left V 5 bases short and J 8 bases short, with 13 bases between. The CDR3 length is 13 residues. The CDR3 coding sequence is TGTGCCAGCAGTCTGGCCCGTATCGATGAGCAGTTCTTC. Translation: CASSLARIDEQFF.

The chain joins TRBV4-2 to TRBJ2-5, with unresolved D. The V end was cut by 3 bases, the J end by 5 bases, with 7 bases between. CDR3 size: 12 residues. The germline gives CDR1 LGHNA, CDR2 YNFKEQ. The CDR3 coding sequence is TGTGCCAGCAGCCACCCTACGGAGACCCAGTACTTC. As protein: CASSHPTETQYF.

The V gene is TRBV6-1, the J gene TRBJ2-3, with TRBD2 matching over 12 bases. Germline CDR1 and CDR2: MNHNS and SASEGT. This CDR3 has 17 residues. J was trimmed by 0 bases and V by 3 bases; bases with no gene match: 4. The CDR3 loop is CASSDPGTSGSTDTQYF. The CDR3 nucleotides read TGTGCCAGCAGTGACCCTGGGACTAGCGGGAGCACAGATACGCAGTATTTT.

This clone turned up a few times. The chain recombines TRBV15 with TRBJ2-2; the match to TRBD2 covers 8 bases. Germline V gene sequence: CDR1 LNHNV, CDR2 YYDKDF (reference sequence). Germline trimming cut 0 bases from V and 2 bases from J; bases unmatched to any gene: 14. The CDR3 is 20 amino acids. CDR3 region: CATSRDRPGLEVGNTGELFF. For the CDR3, the DNA is TGTGCCACCAGCAGAGATCGCCCGGGACTAGAAGTGGGTAACACCGGGGAGCTGTTTTTT.

This chain links TRBV5-1 with TRBJ2-1, with 10 nucleotides matching TRBD1. Germline V gene data show CDR1 as SGHRS and CDR2 as YFSETQ. The CDR3 spans 16 residues. With 0 bases clipped from V and 5 bases from J, the junction kept 5 bases outside the gene matches. CDR3 sequence (DNA): TGCGCCAGCAGCTTGGGTCCCGGGACAGGGGACAATGAGCAGTTCTTC. Its protein product is CASSLGPGTGDNEQFF.

The rearrangement uses TRBV2 and TRBJ2-1, with TRBD2 matching 7 bases. The CDR3 contains 12 residues. The V and J ends lost 7 bases and 7 bases, in that order; junction bases with no gene match: 4. Germline CDR1 reads SNHLY; CDR2 reads FYNNEI. CDR3 in DNA: TGTGCCAGCAAAAGGGGAGGGAATGAGCAGTTCTTC. This codes for CASKRGGNEQFF.

The chain uses TRBV28 and TRBJ1-2; 8 nucleotides line up with TRBD1. Trimming cost V 2 bases and J 7 bases; bases outside gene matches: 6. This CDR3 has 14 amino acids. Germline V gene sequence: CDR1 MDHEN, CDR2 SYDVKM. The CDR3 coding sequence is TGTGCCAGCAGTTTAACAGGGGGGATCATTGGCTACACCTTC. Protein product: CASSLTGGIIGYTF.

V gene TRBV4-1 combines with J gene TRBJ1-1; the match to TRBD1 covers 10 bases. Trimming took 5 bases from V and 3 from J; bases not matched to a gene: 3. CDR3 length: 14 residues. Germline V CDR1 and CDR2: MGHRA, YSYEKL. CDR3 bases: TGCGCCAGCAGCGACAGGGGGCTAGACACTGAAGCTTTCTTT. Residues: CASSDRGLDTEAFF.

The chain is built from TRBV6-5 and TRBJ2-3; tentatively, D is TRBD1 (6 bases). Trimming cost V 6 bases and J 2 bases, with 12 bases left between them. Germline V gene data show CDR1 as MNHEY and CDR2 as SVGAGI. CDR3 length: 14 residues. In nucleotides, the CDR3 is TGTGCCAGCAGAAGACAGGTCAACACAGATACGCAGTATTTT. Translation gives CASRRQVNTDTQYF.

The genes are TRBV5-6 and TRBJ2-7; 7 bases match TRBD1. Trimming removed 7 bases from V and 1 base from J; junction bases left unmatched: 5. Germline assignment: CDR1 SGHDT and CDR2 YYEEEE. The CDR3 covers 13 residues. The CDR3 nucleotides are TGTGCCAGCGTCAAACAGGGGTCCTACGAGCAGTACGTC. It yields the protein CASVKQGSYEQYV.

The rearrangement uses TRBV19 and TRBJ2-6, with TRBD1 identical over 9 bases. The CDR3 runs to 17 residues. The trim removed 4 bases at V and 4 bases at J, leaving 8 bases unmatched. Per the germline V gene, CDR1 is LNHDA and CDR2 is SQIVND (reference sequence). The CDR3 is CASSRVGQGSGANVLTF. DNA for the CDR3: TGTGCCAGTAGTAGAGTGGGACAGGGCTCGGGGGCCAACGTCCTGACTTTC.

The chain couples TRBV11-2 to TRBJ2-3, with a weak D call TRBD2 (6 bases). The V and J ends lost 5 bases and 3 bases respectively, with 15 bases between them. CDR1 and CDR2 from the germline V gene are SGHAT and FQNNGV. The CDR3 covers 15 residues. CDR3 DNA: TGTGCCAGCAGCCCTAGGAGGGGTGGGACAGATACGCAGTATTTT. As protein: CASSPRRGGTDTQYF.

The gene calls are TRBV15 and TRBJ2-5; TRBD2 agrees at 9 bases. This CDR3 is 16 amino acids long. V was clipped by 4 bases and J by 5 bases; unmatched bases: 11. CDR1 is LNHNV, CDR2 YYDKDF, per germline (reference sequence). In DNA form, the CDR3 reads TGTGCCACCAGCAACATAGCGGGAGTGGGGTCTGAGACCCAGTACTTC. It specifies CATSNIAGVGSETQYF.

This clone occurred once. The J gene is TRBJ1-5, the V gene TRBV12-3 or TRBV12-4; unclear D gene. V was pared by 4 bases and J by 10 bases, with 14 bases between. There are 13 residues in the CDR3. CDR3 coding DNA: TGTGCCAGCAGTTACGGAGCATACCTACCCCAGCATTTT. Amino acids: CASSYGAYLPQHF.

This chain joins TRBV30 and TRBJ2-1; 7 bases map to TRBD2. V lost 7 bases to trimming and J lost 2 bases; unmatched junction nucleotides: 11. There are 15 residues in the CDR3. The V gene's germline CDR1 is GTSNPN and CDR2 SVGIG (reference sequence). In DNA, the CDR3 is TGTGCCTCCCAAGTTTGGGGGGGTCCCTACAATGAGCAGTTCTTC. This encodes CASQVWGGPYNEQFF. The entire variable domain, with the rest obtained from reference TRBV30 and TRBJ2-1, is as follows: SQTIHQWPATLVQPVGSPLSLECTVEGTSNPNLYWYRQAAGRGLQLLFYSVGIGQISSEVPQNLSASRPQDRQFILSSKKLLLSDSGFYLCASQVWGGPYNEQFFGPGTRLTVL.

The chain links TRBV6-5 to TRBJ2-7; TRBD1 agrees at 7 bases. The CDR3 runs to 14 residues. CDR1 and CDR2 from the germline V gene are MNHEY and SVGAGI. V dropped 2 bases and J dropped 4; count of bases not matched to a gene: 5. This CDR3 reads CASSYDREGYEQYV. The CDR3 DNA follows: TGTGCCAGCAGTTACGACAGGGAAGGGTACGAGCAGTACGTC.

CDR3 sequence: CASSQGGGLNTGELFF. In DNA, the CDR3 is TGTGCCAGCAGCCAAGGGGGCGGGCTGAACACCGGGGAGCTGTTTTTT. The rearrangement joins TRBV11-3 to TRBJ2-2; 7 positions match TRBD1. Germline V gene sequence: CDR1 SGHNT, CDR2 YENEEA. The CDR3 contains 16 residues. Trimming at V came to 5 bases and at J to 1 base, leaving 7 bases not matched to a gene.

This clone was found once. The rearrangement links TRBV20-1 to TRBJ2-3; possible D gene TRBD2, 5 bases. There are 11 residues in the CDR3. Trimming removed 1 base at V and 12 bases at J, with 11 bases between. Germline V lookup: CDR1 DFQATT, CDR2 SNEGSKA (reference sequence). DNA for the CDR3: TGCAGTGCTAGAGGGACTCCCCTCCAGTATTTT. It specifies CSARGTPLQYF.

The gene calls are TRBV7-6 and TRBJ2-3; the match to TRBD2 covers 11 bases. There are 18 residues in the CDR3. J gave up 0 bases and V 1 base, and 6 bases lay outside the gene matches. CDR1 and CDR2 from the germline V gene are SGHVS and FNYEAQ. CDR3 loop: CASSLGLAGGASTDTQYF. As DNA, the CDR3 is TGTGCCAGCAGCTTAGGGCTAGCGGGAGGAGCTAGCACAGATACGCAGTATTTT.

The V and J genes are TRBV28 and TRBJ1-5, with 9 nucleotides matching TRBD1. The CDR3 contains 14 residues. J gave up 6 bases and V 6 bases, and 6 bases lay outside the gene matches. CDR1 is MDHEN, CDR2 SYDVKM, per germline. The CDR3 DNA is TGTGCCAGCAGAGCGGGACAGGGAGGTCAGCCCCAGCATTTT. It translates to CASRAGQGGQPQHF. The whole variable domain, filled in from reference TRBV28 and TRBJ1-5, reads DVKVTQSSRYLVKRTGEKVFLECVQDMDHENMFWYRQDPGLGLRLIYFSYDVKMKEKGDIPEGYSVSREKKERFSLILESASTNQTSMYLCASRAGQGGQPQHFGDGTRLSIL.

The CDR3 region has the DNA TGCAGCGCCGAGCCCCTAGCGGGGGATTACAATGAGCAGTTCTTC. It yields the protein CSAEPLAGDYNEQFF. The rearrangement joins TRBV29-1 to TRBJ2-1; TRBD2 agrees at 10 bases. The CDR3 is 15 residues long. Germline values: CDR1 SQVTM, CDR2 ANQGSEA. After removal of 7 bases from V and 4 bases from J, the junction contained 10 bases not matched to a gene.

The chain has TRBV30 and TRBJ1-1, with 7 positions matching TRBD1. The CDR3 is 15 residues long. From germline, CDR1 is GTSNPN and CDR2 SVGIG (reference sequence). Trimming at V came to 2 bases and at J to 7 bases, leaving 13 bases not matched to a gene. CDR3 in amino acids: CAWSNPSTGFDEAFF. CDR3 DNA: TGTGCCTGGAGTAATCCCTCGACAGGGTTTGATGAAGCTTTCTTT.

The chain has TRBV24-1 and TRBJ2-3; TRBD2 aligns across 10 bases. Germline V gene sequence: CDR1 KGHDR, CDR2 SFDVKD. The junction had 4 bases not matched to a gene; V was cut back by 3 bases and J by 2 bases. CDR3 size: 16 residues. CDR3 coding DNA: TGTGCCACCAGTGATCCACTAGCGGGATCCACAGATACGCAGTATTTT. This gives the protein CATSDPLAGSTDTQYF.

The gene calls are TRBV7-9 and TRBJ1-5; 9 nucleotides align to TRBD1. The CDR3 contains 15 residues. With V trimmed by 5 bases and J by 4 bases, 6 bases remained unmatched. CDR1 SEHNR and CDR2 FQNEAQ come from the germline V gene (reference sequence). In DNA, the CDR3 is TGTGCCAGCAGCCCACAGGGGGCGCGGAATCAGCCCCAGCATTTT. This gives the protein CASSPQGARNQPQHF.

The CDR3 DNA reads as TGTGCCAGCAGCTTAGGGCGGCCGGAGGATACGCAGTATTTT. Encoded protein: CASSLGRPEDTQYF. V and J are TRBV7-8 and TRBJ2-3; D gene ambiguous. Between the trimmed V and J ends, which lost 1 base and 6 bases, there was a span of 11 bases. The CDR3 sequence is 14 residues long. Germline assignment: CDR1 SGHVS and CDR2 FQNEAQ.

The chain combines TRBV28 with TRBJ2-5; 7 bases are a match to TRBD1. This CDR3 comprises 13 residues. Germline V lookup: CDR1 MDHEN, CDR2 SYDVKM. The V and J ends lost 6 bases and 3 bases, in that order; junction bases with no gene match: 4. The chain's CDR3 is CASRMTGKETQYF. The CDR3 nucleotides read TGTGCCAGCAGGATGACAGGGAAAGAGACCCAGTACTTC.

This chain links TRBV10-3 with TRBJ2-5, with D possibly matching TRBD2 (6 bases). Germline V gene lookup returns CDR1 ENHRY and CDR2 SYGVKD. Trimming pared 9 bases from V and 5 bases from J, leaving 22 bases between. The CDR3 spans 15 residues. DNA of the CDR3: TGTGCCATTGGTGGGGGGAGGAATGTACGGGAGACCCAGTACTTC. The encoded protein is CAIGGGRNVRETQYF.